This T cell receptor (beta chain) was profiled in a study of T cell repertoires in cytomegalovirus infection. Study findings and constraints: HLA-C-restricted CMV clonotypes gave the most frequent clonotype in two of eight donors.

TCRdb processed the reads anew with MiXCR; each CDR3 protein has one entry. This table has 230,000 or so distinct CDR3 sequences, approximately 17% appearing once. This CDR3 is built from 13 residues. V was pared by 5 bases and J by 7 bases, with 14 bases between. Germline CDR1 MDHEN, CDR2 SYDVKM. As to this clonotype: Its target is unknown.

The chain couples TRBV28 to TRBJ1-1; D is undetermined. The sequenced material came from CD8+ T cells from PBMCs. The clonotype comes from a human donor in good health (CMV status not recorded). Some clones in this sample may be carry-over from other donors' samples. CDR3 sequence: CASSHRGGIEAFF. Written as DNA, the CDR3 is TGTGCCAGCAGTCACCGGGGAGGGATTGAAGCTTTCTTT.